This entry features one T cell receptor beta chain sequence. The antigen is unknown. This sample is part of a study of cytomegalovirus exposure and HLA in healthy donors. Study overall: Drawn from HLA-typed donors, 65 million to 100 million unique TCRs were held in an early data release.

The PCR ran on 60 Vbeta and 13 Jbeta primers. Under the authors' procedure: In a later analysis, around 87 million unique TCR beta chains included roughly 11 million shared by two or more donors. TCRdb keeps only in-frame clones here, not all; method: immunoSEQ multiplex PCR. That table is the source of V, J and clone size, and D and trimming were worked out from the DNA. The sample holds about 130,000 clones, roughly 70% seen once. Notes on the study in general: It emerged from a later analysis that several of the most significant clusters appeared to be linked to common viral pathogens. Published work reported that the classifier diagnosed cytomegalovirus status with high specificity and sensitivity.

The germline CDR1 and CDR2 sequences are DFQATT and SNEGSKA (reference sequence). The length of the CDR3 is 11 residues. With 4 bases removed from V and 10 bases from J, the gap between germline ends came to 10 bases. The receptor's source is a middle-aged man in good health and CMV-seropositive. The genes are TRBV20-1 and TRBJ2-2; D gene unclear. The sequenced sample consisted of PBMCs. CDR3 in amino acids: CSAIRVEELFF. The DNA for the CDR3 is TGCAGTGCTATCCGGGTCGAGGAGCTGTTTTTT.